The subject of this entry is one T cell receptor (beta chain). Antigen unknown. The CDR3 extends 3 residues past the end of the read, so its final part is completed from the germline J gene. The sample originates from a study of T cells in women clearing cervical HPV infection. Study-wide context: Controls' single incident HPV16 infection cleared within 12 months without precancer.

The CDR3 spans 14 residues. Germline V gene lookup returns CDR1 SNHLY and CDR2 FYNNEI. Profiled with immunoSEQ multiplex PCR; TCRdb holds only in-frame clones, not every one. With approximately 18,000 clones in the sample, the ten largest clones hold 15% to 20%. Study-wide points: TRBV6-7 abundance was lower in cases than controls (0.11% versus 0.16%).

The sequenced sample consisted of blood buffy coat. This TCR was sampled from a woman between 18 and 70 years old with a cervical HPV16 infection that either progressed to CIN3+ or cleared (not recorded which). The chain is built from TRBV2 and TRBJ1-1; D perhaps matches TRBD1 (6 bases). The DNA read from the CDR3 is TGTGCCAGCAGTGACCCGTTACAGGGAGATGCG. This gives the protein CASSDPLQGDA. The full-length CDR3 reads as CASSDPLQGDAAFF.